Listed here are 6 T cell receptor beta chains from one sample, sequenced in a study of T cell clones after liver transplantation. The data were produced by immunoSEQ multiplex PCR, yet TCRdb's version contains in-frame clones alone and is incomplete. Found here are some 80,000 clones, about 85% of them singletons; the top ten hold 2.1%. Material: CD4+ T cells from blood, obtained about 50 months after liver transplant. These TCRs come from a human patient who received a liver transplant. Part of the T cell pool may stem from the graft donor.

The chain carries TRBV7-2 and TRBJ1-1, with a possible D match to TRBD1 (5 bases). The length of the CDR3 is 15 residues. Germline V gene data show CDR1 as SGHTA and CDR2 as FQGNSA. Trimming stripped 6 bases from V and 2 bases from J, with 16 bases between. CDR3: CASRSGAWGNTEAFF. The CDR3 region has the DNA TGTGCCAGCAGATCCGGGGCATGGGGCAACACTGAAGCTTTCTTT.

The V and J genes are TRBV4-3 and TRBJ1-3, with unresolved D. Germline V gives CDR1 LGHNA, CDR2 YSLEER. The V end lost 0 bases, the J end lost 3 bases, and 6 bases lay between the germline ends. The CDR3 has 14 amino acids. CDR3 residues: CASSQDPIGNTIYF. The DNA for the CDR3 is TGCGCCAGCAGCCAAGATCCGATTGGAAACACCATATATTTT.

J is TRBJ2-1 and V is TRBV30; D is perhaps TRBD2 (6 bases). Germline V gives CDR1 GTSNPN, CDR2 SVGIG (reference sequence). V was shortened by 0 bases and J by 5 bases, with 14 bases between the two germline ends. The CDR3 consists of 15 residues. The CDR3 sequence is CAWSVRYGLHNEQFF. The CDR3 DNA sequence: TGTGCCTGGAGTGTACGATACGGACTACACAATGAGCAGTTCTTC. Using reference TRBV30 and TRBJ2-1 for the parts outside the CDR3, the full variable domain is SQTIHQWPATLVQPVGSPLSLECTVEGTSNPNLYWYRQAAGRGLQLLFYSVGIGQISSEVPQNLSASRPQDRQFILSSKKLLLSDSGFYLCAWSVRYGLHNEQFFGPGTRLTVL.

The rearrangement uses TRBV28 and TRBJ2-3, with D possibly matching TRBD2 (6 bases). The CDR3 totals 15 residues. Germline CDR1 MDHEN, CDR2 SYDVKM. Trimming removed 5 bases at V and 6 bases at J, with 18 bases between. CDR3 region: CASSPDSGDVDTQYF. As DNA, the CDR3 is TGTGCCAGCAGTCCCGATAGCGGTGATGTGGATACGCAGTATTTT.

The genes are TRBV4-3 and TRBJ2-1; D may be TRBD2 (5 bases). V was pared by 0 bases and J by 7 bases, with 10 bases between. This CDR3 comprises 14 residues. The germline V gene has CDR1 LGHNA and CDR2 YSLEER. The CDR3 sequence is CASSQEGGLNEQFF. In DNA form, the CDR3 reads TGCGCCAGCAGCCAAGAAGGCGGGCTTAATGAGCAGTTCTTC.

CDR3 sequence reads: CASSPGGPGRNNEQFF. CDR3 nucleotides: TGTGCCAGCAGCCCCGGCGGACCAGGAAGGAACAATGAGCAGTTCTTC. The chain employs TRBV7-2 and TRBJ2-1; D gene uncertain. Looked up from germline, CDR1 is SGHTA and CDR2 is FQGNSA. The CDR3 runs to 16 residues. V lost 5 bases and J 5 bases, leaving 19 bases between the germline ends.